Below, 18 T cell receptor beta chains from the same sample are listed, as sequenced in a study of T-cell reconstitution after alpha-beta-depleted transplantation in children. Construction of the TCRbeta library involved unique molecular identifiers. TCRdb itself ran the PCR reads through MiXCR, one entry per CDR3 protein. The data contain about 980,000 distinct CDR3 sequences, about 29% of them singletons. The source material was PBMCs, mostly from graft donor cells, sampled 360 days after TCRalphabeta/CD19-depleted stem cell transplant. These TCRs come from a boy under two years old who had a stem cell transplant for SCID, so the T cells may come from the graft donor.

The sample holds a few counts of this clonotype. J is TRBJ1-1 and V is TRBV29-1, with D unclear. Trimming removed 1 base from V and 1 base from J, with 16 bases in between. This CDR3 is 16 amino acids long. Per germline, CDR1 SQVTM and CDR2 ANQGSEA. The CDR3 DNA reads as TGCAGCGTTGAAGGGGGAGGTTGGGGTTCGAACACTGAAGCTTTCTTT. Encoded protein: CSVEGGGWGSNTEAFF.

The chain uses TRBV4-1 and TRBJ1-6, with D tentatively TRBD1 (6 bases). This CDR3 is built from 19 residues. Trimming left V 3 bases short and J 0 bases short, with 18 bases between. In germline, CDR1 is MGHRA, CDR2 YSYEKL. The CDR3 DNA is TGCGCCAGCAGCCACCCCGGGGGGCAGGGGAGCTCCTATAATTCACCCCTCCACTTT. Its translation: CASSHPGGQGSSYNSPLHF.

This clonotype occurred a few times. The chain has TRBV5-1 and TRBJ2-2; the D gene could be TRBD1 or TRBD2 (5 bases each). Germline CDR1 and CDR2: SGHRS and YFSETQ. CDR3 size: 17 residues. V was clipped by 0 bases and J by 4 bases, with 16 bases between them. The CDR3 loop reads CASSLAGAGRGTGELFF. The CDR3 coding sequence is TGCGCCAGCAGCTTGGCCGGGGCAGGACGGGGCACCGGGGAGCTGTTTTTT.

In DNA, the CDR3 is TGCAGCGTTGAATGGGGAGATACGCAGTATTTT. Its translation: CSVEWGDTQYF. The rearrangement joins TRBV29-1 to TRBJ2-3, with D unclear. V was trimmed by 2 bases and J by 5 bases, leaving 5 bases between them. Germline-derived CDR1 and CDR2 are SQVTM and ANQGSEA. CDR3 size: 11 residues.

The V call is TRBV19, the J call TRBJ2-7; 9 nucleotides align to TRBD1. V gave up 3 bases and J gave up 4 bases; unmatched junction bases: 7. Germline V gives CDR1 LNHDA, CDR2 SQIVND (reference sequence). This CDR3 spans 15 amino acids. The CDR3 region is CASSIAGDRAYEQYF. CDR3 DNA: TGTGCCAGTAGTATCGCGGGGGACAGGGCTTACGAGCAGTACTTC.

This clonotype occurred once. The CDR3 DNA reads as TGTGCCAGCAGCCCCGCAGGGAGAGTAGGAGAAAAACTGTTTTTT. This sequence encodes CASSPAGRVGEKLFF. The chain is built from TRBV11-2 and TRBJ1-4; D perhaps matches TRBD1 (5 bases). Between the trimmed V and J ends, which lost 5 bases and 8 bases, there was a span of 18 bases. This CDR3 is built from 15 residues. Germline V gives CDR1 SGHAT, CDR2 FQNNGV.

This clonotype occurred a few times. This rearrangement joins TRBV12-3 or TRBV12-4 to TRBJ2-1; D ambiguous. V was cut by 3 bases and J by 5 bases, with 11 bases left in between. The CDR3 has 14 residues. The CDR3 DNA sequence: TGTGCCAGCAGTTTTGCGCTAGACAACAATGAGCAGTTCTTC. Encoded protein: CASSFALDNNEQFF.

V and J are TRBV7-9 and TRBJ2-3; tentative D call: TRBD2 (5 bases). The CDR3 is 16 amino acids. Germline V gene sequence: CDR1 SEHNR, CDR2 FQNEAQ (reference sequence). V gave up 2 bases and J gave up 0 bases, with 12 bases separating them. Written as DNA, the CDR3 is TGTGCCAGCAGCTTAAGCGAGCGGCTTAGCACAGATACGCAGTATTTT. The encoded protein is CASSLSERLSTDTQYF.

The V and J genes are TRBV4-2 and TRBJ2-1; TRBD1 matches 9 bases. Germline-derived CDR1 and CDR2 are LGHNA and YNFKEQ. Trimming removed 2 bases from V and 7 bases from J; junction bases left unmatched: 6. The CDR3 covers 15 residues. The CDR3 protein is CASSQRTGVWNEQFF. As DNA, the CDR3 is TGTGCCAGCAGCCAAAGGACAGGGGTGTGGAATGAGCAGTTCTTC.

CDR3 residues: CASSLFQGQETQYF. For the CDR3, the DNA is TGTGCCAGCAGTTTATTTCAGGGGCAAGAGACCCAGTACTTC. J is TRBJ2-5 and V is TRBV28; a weak D match, TRBD1 (6 bases). The ends were cut back, 1 base at V and 2 bases at J, with 8 bases in the middle. This CDR3 spans 14 amino acids. CDR1 and CDR2 from the germline V gene are MDHEN and SYDVKM.

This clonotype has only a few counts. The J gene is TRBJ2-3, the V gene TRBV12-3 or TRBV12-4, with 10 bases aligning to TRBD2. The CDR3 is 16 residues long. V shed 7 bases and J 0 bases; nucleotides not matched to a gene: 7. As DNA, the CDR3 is TGTGCCAGCATCCTTGGACTAGCGGCTAGCACAGATACGCAGTATTTT. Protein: CASILGLAASTDTQYF.

The CDR3 DNA sequence: TGCAGTGCTAGGGTGAAGAAAACCTACGAGCAGTACTTC. It translates to CSARVKKTYEQYF. V and J are TRBV20-1 and TRBJ2-7; D gene unclear. The germline V gene has CDR1 DFQATT and CDR2 SNEGSKA (reference sequence). This CDR3 has 13 residues. The V end lost 3 bases, the J end lost 2 bases, and 11 bases lay between the germline ends.

CDR3: CASSLEGENTGELFF. DNA for the CDR3: TGCGCCAGCAGCTTGGAGGGGGAGAACACCGGGGAGCTGTTTTTT. The V and J genes are TRBV5-1 and TRBJ2-2; D might be TRBD1 (6 bases). The CDR3 runs 15 residues. The germline gives CDR1 SGHRS, CDR2 YFSETQ. Trimming left V 0 bases short and J 1 base short, with 7 bases between.

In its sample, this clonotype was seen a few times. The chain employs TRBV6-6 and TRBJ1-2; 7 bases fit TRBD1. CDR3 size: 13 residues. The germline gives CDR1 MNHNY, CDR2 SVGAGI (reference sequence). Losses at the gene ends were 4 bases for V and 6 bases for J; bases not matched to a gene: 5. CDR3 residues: CASSWGGGNGYTF. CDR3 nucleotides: TGTGCCAGCAGTTGGGGAGGGGGCAATGGCTACACCTTC.

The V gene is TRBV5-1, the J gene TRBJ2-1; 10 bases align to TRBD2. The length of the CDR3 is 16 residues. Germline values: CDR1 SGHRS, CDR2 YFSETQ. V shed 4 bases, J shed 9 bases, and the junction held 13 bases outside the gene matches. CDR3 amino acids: CASSTPGLAPLGEQFF. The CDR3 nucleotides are TGCGCCAGCAGCACCCCGGGACTAGCGCCCTTGGGTGAGCAGTTCTTC.

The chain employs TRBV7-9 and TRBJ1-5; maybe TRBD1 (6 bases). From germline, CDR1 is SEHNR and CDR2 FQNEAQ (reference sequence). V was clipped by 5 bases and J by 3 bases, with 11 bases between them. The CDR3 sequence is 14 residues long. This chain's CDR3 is CASSITGPNQPQHF. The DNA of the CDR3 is TGTGCCAGCAGCATTACAGGGCCCAATCAGCCCCAGCATTTT.

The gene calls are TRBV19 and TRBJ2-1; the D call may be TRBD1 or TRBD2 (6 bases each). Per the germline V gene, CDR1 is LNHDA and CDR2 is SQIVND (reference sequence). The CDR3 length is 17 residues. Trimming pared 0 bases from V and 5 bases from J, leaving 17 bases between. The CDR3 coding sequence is TGTGCCAGTAGTATAGAAGGGGGGAATCTATACAACAATGAGCAGTTCTTC. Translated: CASSIEGGNLYNNEQFF.

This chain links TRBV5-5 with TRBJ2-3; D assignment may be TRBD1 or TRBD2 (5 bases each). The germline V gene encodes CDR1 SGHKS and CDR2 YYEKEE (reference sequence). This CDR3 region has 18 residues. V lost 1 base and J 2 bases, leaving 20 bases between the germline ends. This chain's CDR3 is CASSLRRGTASSTDTQYF. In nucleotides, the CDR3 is TGTGCCAGCAGCTTGAGGCGTGGGACGGCAAGCTCCACAGATACGCAGTATTTT.